This T cell receptor (beta chain) is drawn from a study of T-cell reconstitution after alpha-beta-depleted transplantation in children. Whole-study findings and limits: Surviving recipient cells, namely T cells and thymic progenitors, were the source of high day-60 TCRbeta diversity in some patients.

There are 14 residues in the CDR3. Germline V lookup: CDR1 LGHNA, CDR2 YNFKEQ. The V and J ends lost 4 bases and 5 bases respectively, with 15 bases between them. This clonotype was recorded at least ten times. Its antigen remains unknown. During its preparation, the TCRbeta library received unique molecular identifiers. TCRdb processed the PCR reads anew with MiXCR; each CDR3 protein has one entry. The table includes 90,000 to 130,000 distinct CDR3 sequences, 9% to 12% detected once. This sample comprised PBMCs, obtained before TCRalphabeta/CD19-depleted stem cell transplant. The origin of this receptor is a boy younger than 10 with acute lymphoblastic leukemia, due to receive a stem cell transplant. The V call is TRBV4-2, the J call TRBJ2-7; D is unclear. The DNA of the CDR3 is TGTGCCAGCAGCCCATTTAAAGACTCGGACGAGCAGTACTTC. Translating it yields CASSPFKDSDEQYF.